This T cell receptor (beta chain) was identified during a study of T cells after yellow fever vaccination (dated by TCRdb to between 2017 and 2020). As for the study more broadly: Libraries from fractions with low cell numbers were prepared with the SMART-Seq v4 Ultra Low Input RNA kit. Bulk TCR alpha and beta repertoires were sequenced longitudinally to track T-cell clones before and after primary and booster YFV17D yellow fever vaccination. The cohort comprised two healthy male donors, one aged 18 to 30 and one aged 30 to 39 years. Blood was collected at multiple timepoints before and after primary and secondary immunization, and bulk PBMC replicates and cell subsets were isolated.

Study-level results and caveats: Most clones expanded after primary vaccination (almost 98% of CD4 and about 85% of CD8) were re-detected after the booster, suggesting that broad memory maintenance occurred. A small fraction of clonotypes appeared in both the CD4 and CD8 compartments, likely as a result of convergent recombination. Only a couple of donors were included in the study, so the extent to which the findings can be generalized is limited. FACS-sorted repertoires could contain abundant contaminating clonotypes from the bulk population, so computational filtering was required. The secondary T-cell response was found to be weaker but faster than the primary response, with a peak reached on day 5 rather than on day 15.

Reading the germline V gene (reference sequence) gives CDR1 DFQATT and CDR2 SNEGSKA. The CDR3 measures 16 amino acids from cysteine to phenylalanine. Only CDR3 DNA is held: 48 bases, read in frame from base 1. Explained via the paper, the treatment or condition label denotes: live attenuated yellow fever vaccine strain. A standard Ficoll-Paque protocol was used to isolate PBMCs from peripheral blood. Dynabeads CD4 and CD8 positive selection kits were used to isolate the CD4 and CD8 T-cell fractions. TriZol was used to extract RNA from bulk PBMCs, CD4 and CD8 fractions, and dextramer-positive and dextramer-negative fractions. Synthesis of TCR cDNA relied on 5'RACE template switching, a step that introduced a universal primer site along with unique molecular identifiers. Priming of cDNA synthesis was performed from both the TCR alpha and TCR beta constant segments. Libraries were amplified in two PCR steps, with sample barcodes and sequencing adapters added in the second step. Sequencing of the libraries was done on either Illumina HiSeq 2500 (2x100 bp) or NovaSeq (2x150 bp). The original pipeline was this. MIGEC handled demultiplexing of reads and collapsing into UMI consensus sequences, while MiXCR performed V(D)J alignment. Vaccine-responding clonotypes were identified with edgeR using replicate PBMC samples, with FDR below 0.01 and a log2 fold change above 5 up to day 15 being required. CD4 or CD8 identity was assigned to each bulk clonotype according to whether the clonotype was present at higher abundance in the sequenced CD4 repertoire or the sequenced CD8 repertoire. In-frame beta chains were kept once TCRdb had trimmed the public reads at Q25 with fastp and called clones with MiXCR. Each CDR3 protein appears once, grouped with its most common genes and DNA. TCRdb's processing, not the study's, gives the V and J calls here. Counted in this sample were a few hundred thousand distinct CDR3 sequences; 6.9% of them appeared once. The ten largest clones represent about 0.9% of the sample.

About this clonotype: Its antigen is unknown. At one boundary the junction diverges from the germline segment, which might be a read error.

The chain uses TRBV20-1 and TRBJ2-1; the D gene is unclear. The clonotype comes from a man in his thirties or forties who received the YFV17D yellow fever vaccine. The sequencing used CD4+ T cells sorted from PBMCs, collected 15 days after the yellow fever booster vaccination. The CDR3 region: CCARNRLQSSYNEQFF. In nucleotide form, the sequence is TGCTGTGCTAGGAATCGATTGCAGAGCTCCTACAATGAGCAGTTCTTC.